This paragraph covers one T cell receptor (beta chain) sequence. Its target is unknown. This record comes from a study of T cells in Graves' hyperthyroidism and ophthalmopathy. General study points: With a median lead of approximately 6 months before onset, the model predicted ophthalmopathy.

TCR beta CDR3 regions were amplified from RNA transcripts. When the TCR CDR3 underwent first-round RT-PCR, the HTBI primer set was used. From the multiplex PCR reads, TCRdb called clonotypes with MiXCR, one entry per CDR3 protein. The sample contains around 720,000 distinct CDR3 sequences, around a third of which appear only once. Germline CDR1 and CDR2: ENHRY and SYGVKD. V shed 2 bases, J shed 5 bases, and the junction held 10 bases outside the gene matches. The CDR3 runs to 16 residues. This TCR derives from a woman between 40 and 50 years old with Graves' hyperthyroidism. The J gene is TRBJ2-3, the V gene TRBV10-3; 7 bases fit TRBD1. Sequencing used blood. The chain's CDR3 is CAISEPDQGVRDTQYF. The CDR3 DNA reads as TGTGCCATCAGTGAGCCTGATCAGGGGGTAAGAGATACGCAGTATTTT.